This TCR beta chain is drawn from a study of blood T cell repertoires in COVID-19 (dated by TCRdb to between 2020 and 2021). About the investigation overall: Samples from collaborators originated in the United States, Italy and Spain and spanned both the acute and convalescent phases of COVID-19. The material from the prospective study consisted of cDNA or gDNA derived from T cells, B-cell-depleted T cells, or PBMCs. The dataset comprised deeply sampled blood TCRbeta repertoires from subjects exposed to, actively infected with, or recovered from COVID-19. A freely available public database, intended as a resource for researchers studying the immune response to SARS-CoV-2, is where the repertoires were released. The samples were drawn from the first 160 participants of the ongoing ImmuneRACE study and from over a thousand subjects provided by 6 global collaborators. Nearly every sample came with metadata listing a de-identified subject ID, COVID-19 status, age in years and sex. Where available, HLA class I and class II types were obtained from metadata supplied by the sample provider rather than from assay-based typing. The investigation overall reported the following: How much clinical and demographic metadata was included differed by source and by participant, and the metadata was provided uncurated.

A remark on this clone: The target of this receptor is not known. No base qualities exist here, and no much larger clone lies one base off it.

TCRbeta CDR3 regions were amplified from genomic DNA by means of the immunoSEQ Assay, a bias-controlled multiplex PCR. In the original analysis: Nucleated cell counts per sample were estimated from amplification of reference gene primers within the assay. To quantify the absolute abundance of each unique TCRbeta CDR3 rearrangement, sequence reads were collapsed and filtered. Productive Simpson clonality was computed per sample as the square root of Simpson's diversity index over productive rearrangements. TCRdb mirrors the immuneACCESS table, restricted to in-frame sequences. Some clones are absent from its copies; in checked studies, under half trace to an unresolved V gene, and the reason for the others is unknown. The DNA gave D and trimming, while V, J and clone size come from that table. This sample gives about 91,000 clones in total; around 79% of them show up just once. The ten largest clonotypes hold approximately 10% of the sample.

The germline V gene provides CDR1 SGHTA and CDR2 FQGNSA. The CDR3 holds 11 amino acids from the cysteine to the phenylalanine. Only the CDR3 DNA is retained, 33 bases long and in frame from the first base. The junction carries 8 bases between V and J, which are trimmed by 5 bases and 9 bases respectively. The collaborating institutions used their own protocols to collect whole blood in K2EDTA tubes. Collaborator samples were shipped for TCRbeta analysis as frozen whole blood, isolated PBMCs, or DNA extracted from either sample type. Sequenced material: peripheral blood. This chain is built from TRBV7-2 and TRBJ2-1, with a tentative D gene TRBD1 over 5 matching bases. The source of this sequence is a woman aged 80 or over with acute or convalescent COVID-19. In nucleotide form, the sequence is TGTGCCAGCAGCGGGCAGGGTGAGCAGTTCTTC. Translated, this gives CASSGQGEQFF.